What follows are 13 T cell receptor beta chains derived from one specimen sequenced in a study of CD8 T cells in ankylosing spondylitis. Study outcomes and limitations: Among TCR beta sequences, a motif of roughly 8 highly homologous variants appeared characteristic of ankylosing spondylitis blood.

These receptors' antigens are unknown. Via MiXCR, TCRdb re-called the 5' RACE reads, giving one row per CDR3 protein. The table records about 510,000 distinct CDR3 sequences, under 5.5% of them present only once. The sample taken for sequencing was blood, either unsorted or a sorted T cell fraction (not recorded which). Receptors originate from a male donor with ankylosing spondylitis.

The sample holds many counts of this clonotype. V usage is TRBV20-1 and J usage is TRBJ2-7, with 10 bases fitting TRBD1. From germline, CDR1 is DFQATT and CDR2 SNEGSKA (reference sequence). With 3 bases clipped from V and 2 bases from J, the junction kept 7 bases outside the gene matches. CDR3 length: 15 residues. The CDR3 loop is CSARRDRGYPYEQYF. CDR3 nucleotides: TGCAGTGCTAGGAGGGACAGGGGTTATCCCTACGAGCAGTACTTC.

In its sample, this clonotype was seen many times. The J gene is TRBJ1-1, the V gene TRBV6-5, with D perhaps TRBD1 (5 bases). Trimming shortened V by 1 base and J by 8 bases, and 11 bases separated the two germline ends. The CDR3 covers 13 residues. Germline V lookup: CDR1 MNHEY, CDR2 SVGAGI. CDR3 coding DNA: TGTGCCAGCAGTTACTTTCCGGGGCGAGAAGCTTTCTTT. This translates into CASSYFPGREAFF.

This clonotype was recorded many times. CDR3: CASSTPDTQQYF. The CDR3 DNA reads as TGTGCCAGCAGTACCCCGGACACCCAGCAGTACTTC. The V and J genes are TRBV6-6 and TRBJ2-7, with D possibly matching TRBD1 (5 bases). V gave up 5 bases and J gave up 8 bases, with 13 bases separating them. The CDR3 covers 12 residues. Germline V CDR1 and CDR2: MNHNY, SVGAGI (reference sequence).

This clonotype was detected ten times or more. The J gene is TRBJ2-5, the V gene TRBV20-1; 11 nucleotides agree with TRBD2. Germline values: CDR1 DFQATT, CDR2 SNEGSKA (reference sequence). Trimming cost V 4 bases and J 5 bases; bases outside gene matches: 6. This CDR3 contains 14 residues. This chain's CDR3 is CSATGLAGLETQYF. In DNA form, the CDR3 reads TGCAGTGCTACCGGACTAGCGGGTCTGGAGACCCAGTACTTC.

This clonotype was seen only a few times. The gene calls are TRBV7-2 and TRBJ1-5; 10 bases line up with TRBD1. V was pared by 5 bases and J by 7 bases, with 5 bases of the junction left unmatched. Germline CDR1 SGHTA, CDR2 FQGNSA. The CDR3 loop spans 14 amino acids. CDR3 nucleotides: TGTGCCAGCAGCCACGGGACAGGGGAACAGCCCCAGCATTTT. It codes for CASSHGTGEQPQHF.

This clonotype has a count of ten or more. This chain uses TRBV12-3 or TRBV12-4 with TRBJ1-5; TRBD1 aligns across 8 bases. This CDR3 spans 16 amino acids. Trimming removed 5 bases from V and 0 bases from J; junction bases left unmatched: 6. CDR3 loop: CASSRTGQYSNQPQHF. The CDR3 bases are TGTGCCAGCAGTCGGACAGGGCAATATAGCAATCAGCCCCAGCATTTT.

The chain joins TRBV28 to TRBJ1-1; 7 nucleotides align to TRBD1. Looked up from germline, CDR1 is MDHEN and CDR2 is SYDVKM. J gave up 6 bases and V 4 bases, and 8 bases lay outside the gene matches. The CDR3 runs to 14 residues. This CDR3 reads CASSYPQGGPEAFF. The CDR3, as DNA: TGTGCCAGCAGTTACCCCCAGGGGGGACCTGAAGCTTTCTTT. Using reference TRBV28 and TRBJ1-1 for the parts outside the CDR3, the full variable domain is DVKVTQSSRYLVKRTGEKVFLECVQDMDHENMFWYRQDPGLGLRLIYFSYDVKMKEKGDIPEGYSVSREKKERFSLILESASTNQTSMYLCASSYPQGGPEAFFGQGTRLTVV.

This clonotype was picked up many times. The chain combines TRBV7-9 with TRBJ2-7; no reliable D call. This CDR3 spans 14 amino acids. In germline, CDR1 is SEHNR, CDR2 FQNEAQ (reference sequence). V shed 3 bases and J shed 2 bases, with 11 bases lying between them. The CDR3 DNA sequence: TGTGCCAGCAGCTTTTCGGCGGATGCCTACGAGCAGTACTTC. Its translation: CASSFSADAYEQYF.

The table lists this clonotype with a few counts. This chain connects TRBV12-3 or TRBV12-4 to TRBJ1-3, with 8 positions matching TRBD1. The V gene end was trimmed by 4 bases and the J gene end by 4 bases; junction bases not matched to a gene: 12. This CDR3 has 17 amino acids. The CDR3 nucleotides are TGTGCCAGCAGTTCAGCTAGGACAGGGTATCGCGGAAACACCATATATTTT. This translates into CASSSARTGYRGNTIYF.

V and J are TRBV2 and TRBJ1-2; D remains unclear. V lost 6 bases, J lost 5 bases, and 13 bases lay in between. The CDR3 runs to 13 residues. The germline V gene has CDR1 SNHLY and CDR2 FYNNEI. CDR3 amino acids: CASSPDVPYGYTF. The CDR3 nucleotides read TGTGCCAGCAGCCCCGATGTACCTTATGGCTACACCTTC.

Ten or more counts support this clonotype. The J gene is TRBJ1-4, the V gene TRBV4-2; unclear D gene. In germline, CDR1 is LGHNA, CDR2 YNFKEQ. CDR3 length equals 15 residues. V shed 0 bases and J shed 9 bases, with 14 bases lying between them. For the CDR3, the DNA is TGTGCCAGCAGCCAAGAAGGTGAACCCCCAAAAAAACTGTTTTTT. Its protein product is CASSQEGEPPKKLFF.

This clonotype was seen repeatedly, ten times or more. The chain is built from TRBV4-2 and TRBJ1-2; the match to TRBD1 covers 8 bases. The V segment lost 4 bases and the J segment 0 bases; nucleotides outside the gene matches: 7. The CDR3 loop spans 16 amino acids. Looked up from germline, CDR1 is LGHNA and CDR2 is YNFKEQ. This chain's CDR3 is CASSPGQGISNYGYTF. The DNA for the CDR3 is TGTGCCAGCAGCCCAGGACAGGGCATCTCTAACTATGGCTACACCTTC.

This clonotype was detected many times. The chain employs TRBV20-1 and TRBJ1-1; D is unclear. V lost 3 bases to trimming and J lost 5 bases, with 13 bases between them. The CDR3 sequence is 13 residues long. CDR1 DFQATT and CDR2 SNEGSKA come from the germline V gene (reference sequence). CDR3 loop: CSARRVVLTEAFF. The DNA of the CDR3 is TGCAGTGCTAGGAGGGTGGTGTTGACTGAAGCTTTCTTT.